This passage covers 10 T cell receptor beta chains from one sample sequenced in a study of blood T cells in healthy people across ages. Through a sample-barcoded 5' primer and a J-beta primer mix, a second PCR was run for 7 to 11 cycles. Using its own MiXCR run on the 5' RACE reads, TCRdb lists one record per CDR3 protein. The sample carries some 780,000 distinct CDR3 sequences, roughly three fifths recorded once. The sample taken for sequencing was blood. Receptor source: a man aged 35 to 55 in good health.

This clonotype was seen a single time. The genes are TRBV24-1 and TRBJ2-3, with 7 bases identical to TRBD2. The CDR3 has 14 residues. J lost 6 bases, V lost 4 bases, and 6 bases had no gene match. Germline V lookup: CDR1 KGHDR, CDR2 SFDVKD. The CDR3 region is CATSDLVGGDTQYF. CDR3 nucleotide sequence: TGTGCCACCAGTGACCTTGTGGGGGGGGATACGCAGTATTTT.

This chain joins TRBV6-1 and TRBJ2-3; a possible D gene is TRBD2 (5 bases). Trimming pared 7 bases from V and 5 bases from J, leaving 13 bases between. CDR3 size: 13 residues. Germline V gene sequence: CDR1 MNHNS, CDR2 SASEGT. Here the CDR3 DNA reads TGTGCCAGCAACAGCCGGGAACTAGATACGCAGTATTTT. It specifies CASNSRELDTQYF.

The rearrangement uses TRBV7-3 and TRBJ2-4, with 8 bases matching TRBD1. Gene TRBJ2-7 matches the end of the DNA better, so the J call may be wrong. Germline V gene data show CDR1 as SGHTA and CDR2 as FQGTGA. The CDR3 runs to 14 residues. CDR3 sequence: CASRLQGGSGEQYF. The CDR3 region has the DNA TGTGCCAGCAGATTACAGGGGGGATCTGGCGAGCAGTACTTC.

V and J are TRBV10-3 and TRBJ1-2; no definite D call. Germline CDR1 and CDR2: ENHRY and SYGVKD. V was trimmed by 2 bases and J by 3 bases, leaving 10 bases between them. The CDR3 runs to 14 residues. The CDR3 nucleotides are TGTGCCATCAGTGAGGAGGGTACCGACTATGGCTACACCTTC. Residues: CAISEEGTDYGYTF.

This rearrangement joins TRBV27 to TRBJ2-7; 10 bases line up with TRBD2. V was pared by 2 bases and J by 2 bases, with 15 bases of the junction left unmatched. CDR1 and CDR2 (germline): MNHEY, SMNVEV (reference sequence). The CDR3 loop spans 19 amino acids. CDR3 in amino acids: CASSLGLAAPNGIPYEQYF. For the CDR3, the DNA is TGTGCCAGCAGTTTAGGACTAGCGGCCCCCAACGGCATTCCCTACGAGCAGTACTTC.

This clonotype was counted many times. The chain combines TRBV5-1 with TRBJ2-3; maybe TRBD1 (7 bases). This CDR3 contains 15 residues. Per germline, CDR1 SGHRS and CDR2 YFSETQ. V was cut by 4 bases and J by 3 bases, with 15 bases left in between. CDR3 sequence (DNA): TGCGCCAGCAGCCCGGCAGCAGGGGGGACAGATACGCAGTATTTT. It encodes CASSPAAGGTDTQYF.

The rearrangement uses TRBV6-2 or TRBV6-3 and TRBJ2-1; TRBD1 agrees at 7 bases. The DNA end favors TRBJ2-7, so the J call may be wrong. The CDR3 totals 14 residues. The V gene's germline CDR1 is MNHEY and CDR2 SVGEGT. The CDR3 reads CASSLPRGNYEQYF. CDR3 DNA sequence: TGTGCCAGCAGTTTACCCAGGGGGAACTACGAGCAGTACTTC.

V and J are TRBV4-3 and TRBJ2-6; TRBD1 is a possible D gene (5 bases). This CDR3 has 17 residues. The V gene's germline CDR1 is LGHNA and CDR2 YSLEER. V lost 3 bases to trimming and J lost 0 bases, with 12 bases between them. This chain's CDR3 is CASSQAGRSSGANVLTF. In nucleotides, the CDR3 is TGCGCCAGCAGCCAGGCAGGGCGAAGCTCTGGGGCCAACGTCCTGACTTTC.

This clonotype has more than one count but fewer than ten. The chain employs TRBV29-1 and TRBJ2-5; no firm D call. Germline values: CDR1 SQVTM, CDR2 ANQGSEA. The CDR3 extends over 13 amino acids. Trimming stripped 3 bases from V and 1 base from J, with 9 bases between. The CDR3 spells CSVDVAAQETQYF. CDR3 nucleotides: TGCAGCGTTGATGTGGCAGCCCAAGAGACCCAGTACTTC.

Comments on this clonotype: A read error may be the cause here, since a much bigger clone is one base away. This chain uses TRBV29-1 with TRBJ2-5, with 11 bases identical to TRBD2. There are 14 residues in the CDR3. V gave up 7 bases and J gave up 11 bases; unmatched junction bases: 15. CDR1 and CDR2 from the germline V gene are SQVTM and ANQGSEA. CDR3 bases: TGCAGCGACTCTAGCGGGAGGATTGTGAATGGGCAGTACTTC. It codes for CSDSSGRIVNGQYF.